One T cell receptor (beta chain) is described in this entry. Methods used by the authors: By means of reference gene primer amplification, nucleated cell counts were estimated. Profiled with immunoSEQ multiplex PCR; TCRdb holds only in-frame clones, not every one. The DNA was the basis for D and trimming; V, J and clone size are from that table. There are approximately 300,000 clones in the sample; approximately 90% occur only once, and 8.5% to 12% lies in the top ten. The entry originates in a study of blood T cell repertoires in COVID-19. Study summary: Acute and convalescent COVID-19 specimens originated in the United States, Italy and Spain.

J was trimmed by 7 bases and V by 5 bases; bases with no gene match: 39. The CDR3 runs to 24 residues. Germline CDR1 is LNHDA and CDR2 is SQIVND (reference sequence). Sequenced sample: PBMCs or T cells enriched from blood (not recorded which). The TCR originated in a woman between 18 and 29 years old who had recovered from COVID-19. The rearrangement uses TRBV19 and TRBJ1-1, with 8 bases lining up with TRBD1. This chain's CDR3 is CASSLKTVRQGTTQGHKNGIEAFF. The DNA for the CDR3 is TGTGCCAGTAGTCTGAAGACCGTAAGACAGGGGACAACTCAGGGGCATAAGAACGGTATTGAAGCTTTCTTT. Filled out from reference TRBV19 and TRBJ1-1, the complete variable domain reads DGGITQSPKYLFRKEGQNVTLSCEQNLNHDAMYWYRQDPGQGLRLIYYSQIVNDFQKGDIAEGYSVSREKKESFPLTVTSAQKNPTAFYLCASSLKTVRQGTTQGHKNGIEAFFGQGTRLTVV.